This paragraph reports one TCR beta chain. Its antigen is not identified. Assay used: immunoSEQ multiplex PCR; TCRdb lists only in-frame clones, some missing. Of tens of thousands of clones in the sample, 70% to 90% were seen once. The sample belongs to a study of glioma-infiltrating T cells after dendritic cell vaccination. Study in general: Autologous tumor lysate-pulsed dendritic cell vaccination was given between the early 2000s and the early 2010s. Patients received three intradermal dendritic cell vaccine injections at biweekly intervals. Autologous tumor lysate was loaded overnight onto monocyte-derived dendritic cells grown seven days with IL-4 and GM-CSF. Study results and caveats: Complete blood and tumor specimen sets were limited to few patients.

From germline, CDR1 is SGHRS and CDR2 YFSETQ. CDR3 length: 15 amino acids. The J segment lost 6 bases and the V segment lost 7 bases, leaving 15 bases of the junction unmatched. The source of this sequence is a human donor with glioblastoma. The rearrangement links TRBV5-1 to TRBJ1-2; 7 positions match TRBD1. Sequencing used blood, obtained before dendritic cell vaccination. The CDR3: CASGFLATGADGYTF. DNA of the CDR3: TGCGCCAGCGGTTTTCTGGCAACAGGGGCGGATGGCTACACCTTC.